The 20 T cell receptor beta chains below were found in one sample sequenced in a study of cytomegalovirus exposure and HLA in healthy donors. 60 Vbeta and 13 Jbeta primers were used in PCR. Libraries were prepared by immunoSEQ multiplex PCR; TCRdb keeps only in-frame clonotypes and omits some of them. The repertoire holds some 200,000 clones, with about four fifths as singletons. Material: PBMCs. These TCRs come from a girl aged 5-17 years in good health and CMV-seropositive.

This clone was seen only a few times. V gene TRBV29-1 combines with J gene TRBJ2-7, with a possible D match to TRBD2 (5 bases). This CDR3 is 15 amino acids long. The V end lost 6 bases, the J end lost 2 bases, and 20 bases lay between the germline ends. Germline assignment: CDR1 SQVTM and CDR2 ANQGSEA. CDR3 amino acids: CSVTPGLGKAYEQYF. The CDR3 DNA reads TGCAGCGTCACGCCGGGGTTGGGGAAAGCCTACGAGCAGTACTTC.

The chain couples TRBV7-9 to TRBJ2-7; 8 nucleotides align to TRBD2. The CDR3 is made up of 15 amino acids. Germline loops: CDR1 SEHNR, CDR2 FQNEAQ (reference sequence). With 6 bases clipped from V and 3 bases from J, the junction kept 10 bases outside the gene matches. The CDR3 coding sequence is TGTGCCAGCAGTTTTAGCGGGGATTCCGTCTACGAGCAGTACTTC. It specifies CASSFSGDSVYEQYF.

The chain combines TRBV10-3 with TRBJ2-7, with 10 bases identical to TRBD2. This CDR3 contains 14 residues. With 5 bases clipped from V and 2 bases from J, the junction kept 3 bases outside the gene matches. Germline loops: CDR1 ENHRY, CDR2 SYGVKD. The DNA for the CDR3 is TGTGCCATCAGTAGCGGGGGGGGCGCCTACGAGCAGTACTTC. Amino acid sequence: CAISSGGGAYEQYF.

The CDR3 region is CASSPRVGETQYF. In DNA form, the CDR3 reads TGCGCCAGCAGCCCGCGGGTTGGAGAGACCCAGTACTTC. The chain couples TRBV4-3 to TRBJ2-5; maybe TRBD2 (5 bases). The germline V gene has CDR1 LGHNA and CDR2 YSLEER. Between the trimmed V and J ends, which lost 4 bases and 4 bases, there was a span of 10 bases. The CDR3 length is 13 residues.

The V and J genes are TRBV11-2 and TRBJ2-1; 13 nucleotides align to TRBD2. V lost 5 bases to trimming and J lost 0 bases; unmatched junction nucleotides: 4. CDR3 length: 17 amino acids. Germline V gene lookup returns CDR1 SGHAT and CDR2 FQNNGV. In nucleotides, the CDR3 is TGTGCCAGCAGCAGACTAGCGGGGGGCCACTCCTACAATGAGCAGTTCTTC. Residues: CASSRLAGGHSYNEQFF.

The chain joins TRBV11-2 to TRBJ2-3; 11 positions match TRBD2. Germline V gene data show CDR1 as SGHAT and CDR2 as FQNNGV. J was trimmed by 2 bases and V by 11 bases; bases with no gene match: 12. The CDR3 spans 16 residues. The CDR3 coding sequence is TGTGCCGCCCAACTCTTAGCGGGGGGGCTCACAGATACGCAGTATTTT. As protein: CAAQLLAGGLTDTQYF.

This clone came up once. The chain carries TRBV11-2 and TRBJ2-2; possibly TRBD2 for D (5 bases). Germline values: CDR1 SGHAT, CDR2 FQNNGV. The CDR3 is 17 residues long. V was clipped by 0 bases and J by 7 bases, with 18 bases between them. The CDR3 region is CASSLDLWAVDFGELFF. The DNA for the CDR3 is TGTGCCAGCAGCTTAGATTTGTGGGCAGTGGACTTCGGGGAGCTGTTTTTT.

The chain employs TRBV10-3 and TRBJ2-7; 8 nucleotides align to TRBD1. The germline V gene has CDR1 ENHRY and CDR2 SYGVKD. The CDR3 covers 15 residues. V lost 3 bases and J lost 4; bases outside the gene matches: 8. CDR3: CAISDRDRLGYEQYF. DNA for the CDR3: TGTGCCATCAGTGACCGGGACAGGTTGGGATACGAGCAGTACTTC.

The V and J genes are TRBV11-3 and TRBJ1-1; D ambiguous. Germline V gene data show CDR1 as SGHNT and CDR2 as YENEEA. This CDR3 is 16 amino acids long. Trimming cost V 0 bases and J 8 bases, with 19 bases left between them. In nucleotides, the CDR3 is TGTGCCAGCAGCTTAGAGGAGTTTTCCCCCCCAAGAGAAGCTTTCTTT. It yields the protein CASSLEEFSPPREAFF.

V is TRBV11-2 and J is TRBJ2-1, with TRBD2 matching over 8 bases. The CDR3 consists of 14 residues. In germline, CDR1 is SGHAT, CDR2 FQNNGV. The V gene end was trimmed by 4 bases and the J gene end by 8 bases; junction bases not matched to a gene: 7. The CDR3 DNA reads TGTGCCAGCAGCTCCGGCGGGGGGCTCTATGAGCAGTTCTTC. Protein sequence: CASSSGGGLYEQFF.

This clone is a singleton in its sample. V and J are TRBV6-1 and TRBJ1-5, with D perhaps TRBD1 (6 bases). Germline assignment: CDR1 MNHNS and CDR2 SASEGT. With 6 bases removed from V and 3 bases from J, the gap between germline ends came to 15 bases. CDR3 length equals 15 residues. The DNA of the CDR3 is TGTGCCAGCAGAGGACAGCTGGTCTCCAATCAGCCCCAGCATTTT. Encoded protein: CASRGQLVSNQPQHF.

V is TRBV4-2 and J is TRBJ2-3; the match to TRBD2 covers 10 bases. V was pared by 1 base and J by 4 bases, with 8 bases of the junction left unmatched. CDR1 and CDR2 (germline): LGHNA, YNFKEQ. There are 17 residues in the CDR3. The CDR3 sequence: CASSQVSSGGAADTQYF. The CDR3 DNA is TGTGCCAGCAGCCAAGTGTCCAGCGGGGGGGCTGCAGATACGCAGTATTTT.

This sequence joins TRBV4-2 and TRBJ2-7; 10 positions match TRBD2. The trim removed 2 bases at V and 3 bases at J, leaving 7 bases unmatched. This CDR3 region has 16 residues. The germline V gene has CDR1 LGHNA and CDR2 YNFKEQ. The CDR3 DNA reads TGTGCCAGCAGCCAACGAAAGCGGGGGGGAGGCTACGAGCAGTACTTC. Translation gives CASSQRKRGGGYEQYF.

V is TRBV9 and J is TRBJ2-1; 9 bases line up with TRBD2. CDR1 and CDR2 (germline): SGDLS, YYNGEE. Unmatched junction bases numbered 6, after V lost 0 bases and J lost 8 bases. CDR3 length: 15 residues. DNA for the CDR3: TGTGCCAGCAGCGTAGAGGGACTAGCTGTTGATGAGCAGTTCTTC. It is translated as CASSVEGLAVDEQFF.

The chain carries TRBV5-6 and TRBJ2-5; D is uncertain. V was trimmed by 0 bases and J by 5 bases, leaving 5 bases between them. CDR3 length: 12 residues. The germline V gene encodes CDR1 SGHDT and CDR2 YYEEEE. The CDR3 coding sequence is TGTGCCAGCAGCTTGGTGAGGGAGACCCAGTACTTC. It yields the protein CASSLVRETQYF.

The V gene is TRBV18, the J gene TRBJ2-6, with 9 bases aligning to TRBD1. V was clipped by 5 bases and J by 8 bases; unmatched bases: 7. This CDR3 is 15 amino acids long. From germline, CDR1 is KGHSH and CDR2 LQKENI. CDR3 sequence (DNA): TGTGCCAGCTCAGGGACGGGGACAGGGTCCAACGTCCTGACTTTC. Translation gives CASSGTGTGSNVLTF.

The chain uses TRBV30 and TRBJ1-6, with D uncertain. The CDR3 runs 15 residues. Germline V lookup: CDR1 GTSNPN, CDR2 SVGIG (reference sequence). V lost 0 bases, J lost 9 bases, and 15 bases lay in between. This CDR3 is CAWSVSYGASSPLHF. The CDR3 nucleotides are TGTGCCTGGAGTGTGTCTTACGGAGCGAGTTCACCCCTCCACTTT.

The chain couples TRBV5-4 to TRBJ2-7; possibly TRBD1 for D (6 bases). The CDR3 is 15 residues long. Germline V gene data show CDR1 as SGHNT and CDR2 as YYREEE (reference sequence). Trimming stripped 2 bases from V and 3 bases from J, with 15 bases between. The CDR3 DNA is TGTGCCAGCAGCTTAGGGGGTGGAGGAGGCTACGAGCAGTACTTC. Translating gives CASSLGGGGGYEQYF.

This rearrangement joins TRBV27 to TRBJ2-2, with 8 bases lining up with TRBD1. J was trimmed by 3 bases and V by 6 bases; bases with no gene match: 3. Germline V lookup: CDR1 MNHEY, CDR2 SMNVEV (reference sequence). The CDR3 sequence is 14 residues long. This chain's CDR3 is CASRNRGDTGELFF. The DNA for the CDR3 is TGTGCCAGCAGGAACAGGGGGGACACCGGGGAGCTGTTTTTT.

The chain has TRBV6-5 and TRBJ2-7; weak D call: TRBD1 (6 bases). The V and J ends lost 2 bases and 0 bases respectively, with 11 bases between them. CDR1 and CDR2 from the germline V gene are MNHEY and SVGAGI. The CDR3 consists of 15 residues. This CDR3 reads CASSYVGQTSYEQYF. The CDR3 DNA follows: TGTGCCAGCAGTTACGTCGGACAGACCTCCTACGAGCAGTACTTC.